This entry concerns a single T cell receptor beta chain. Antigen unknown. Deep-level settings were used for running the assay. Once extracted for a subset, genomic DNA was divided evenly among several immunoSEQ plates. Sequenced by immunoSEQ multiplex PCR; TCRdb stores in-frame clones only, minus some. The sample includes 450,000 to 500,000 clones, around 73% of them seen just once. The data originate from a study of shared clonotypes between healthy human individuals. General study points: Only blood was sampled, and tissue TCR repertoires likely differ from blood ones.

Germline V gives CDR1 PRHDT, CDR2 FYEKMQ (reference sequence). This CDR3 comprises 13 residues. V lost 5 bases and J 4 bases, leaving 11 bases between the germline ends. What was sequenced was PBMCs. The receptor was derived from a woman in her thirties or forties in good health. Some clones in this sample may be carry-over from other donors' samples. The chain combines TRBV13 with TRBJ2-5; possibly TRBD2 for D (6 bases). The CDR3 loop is CASSPGTLETQYF. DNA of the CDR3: TGTGCCAGCAGCCCGGGGACTTTAGAGACCCAGTACTTC. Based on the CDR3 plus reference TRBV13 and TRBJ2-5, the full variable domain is AAGVIQSPRHLIKEKRETATLKCYPIPRHDTVYWYQQGPGQDPQFLISFYEKMQSDKGSIPDRFSAQQFSDYHSELNMSSLELGDSALYFCASSPGTLETQYFGPGTRLLVL.